One sample yielded the 30 T cell receptor beta chains listed below, sequenced in a study of CD8+ T cells in alopecia areata. Once RNA had been extracted, it was reverse transcribed into cDNA to act as the sequencing template. This table comes from immunoSEQ multiplex PCR, and its TCRdb copy is limited to in-frame clones, with some not included. The data contain about 200,000 clones, more than 30% of them singletons. Treatment here: oral pan-JAK inhibitor, 5-10 mg twice daily. The material was CD4+ T cells sorted from blood, obtained around week 34, from a patient treated with tofacitinib. The receptors derive from a human donor with alopecia areata.

This clone was recorded a few times. The CDR3 coding sequence is TGCAGTGCTAGAGACGAGGAGCAGTTCTTC. The encoded protein is CSARDEEQFF. The chain links TRBV20-1 to TRBJ2-1; D not certain. Germline V gene lookup returns CDR1 DFQATT and CDR2 SNEGSKA (reference sequence). The CDR3 sequence is 10 residues long. V lost 0 bases to trimming and J lost 10 bases, with 4 bases between them.

The chain has TRBV28 and TRBJ2-5; 9 positions match TRBD1. V trimming: 1 base; J trimming: 7 bases; junction bases outside the gene matches: 13. Germline V gives CDR1 MDHEN, CDR2 SYDVKM. CDR3 length: 17 amino acids. This CDR3 is CASSLSGGQGPRGTQYF. Written as DNA, the CDR3 is TGTGCCAGCAGTTTATCGGGGGGACAGGGCCCGAGGGGGACCCAGTACTTC.

The chain combines TRBV4-1 with TRBJ2-3; TRBD2 might be the D (5 bases). The CDR3 contains 14 residues. The V gene's germline CDR1 is MGHRA and CDR2 YSYEKL. Trimming pared 4 bases from V and 5 bases from J, leaving 13 bases between. The CDR3 reads CASSRDGDRDTQYF. DNA of the CDR3: TGCGCCAGCAGCCGAGACGGGGATCGAGATACGCAGTATTTT.

This clone was observed a handful of times. The chain links TRBV29-1 to TRBJ2-7, with 7 positions matching TRBD2. V lost 6 bases to trimming and J lost 5 bases; unmatched junction nucleotides: 7. CDR3 length: 12 residues. Germline V gene sequence: CDR1 SQVTM, CDR2 ANQGSEA. The chain's CDR3 is CSVAGLRDEQYF. The CDR3 region has the DNA TGCAGCGTAGCGGGATTGAGAGACGAGCAGTACTTC.

The chain uses TRBV6-1 and TRBJ1-1; perhaps TRBD1 as D (5 bases). Germline lookup yields CDR1 MNHNS and CDR2 SASEGT. CDR3 size: 14 residues. V was cut by 1 base and J by 3 bases, with 9 bases left in between. For the CDR3, the DNA is TGTGCCAGCAGTGAAGTAGGAGGGGACACTGAAGCTTTCTTT. Translation: CASSEVGGDTEAFF.

CDR3 in amino acids: CASRTASSGANVLTF. DNA for the CDR3: TGTGCCAGTAGGACTGCCAGCTCTGGGGCCAACGTCCTGACTTTC. This rearrangement joins TRBV19 to TRBJ2-6; D unresolved. This CDR3 is 15 amino acids long. In germline, CDR1 is LNHDA, CDR2 SQIVND (reference sequence). Trimming cost V 6 bases and J 0 bases, with 9 bases left between them. Using reference TRBV19 and TRBJ2-6 for the parts outside the CDR3, the full variable domain is DGGITQSPKYLFRKEGQNVTLSCEQNLNHDAMYWYRQDPGQGLRLIYYSQIVNDFQKGDIAEGYSVSREKKESFPLTVTSAQKNPTAFYLCASRTASSGANVLTFGAGSRLTVL.

This sequence joins TRBV4-1 and TRBJ2-5; no clear D. CDR1 and CDR2 (germline): MGHRA, YSYEKL. V lost 0 bases and J lost 2, with 10 bases in between. The CDR3 runs 15 residues. In DNA, the CDR3 is TGCGCCAGCAGCCAAGATGTCAGAACACAAGAGACCCAGTACTTC. This sequence encodes CASSQDVRTQETQYF.

This clone has more than one count but fewer than ten. The V gene is TRBV10-1, the J gene TRBJ2-7; 8 nucleotides align to TRBD1. V lost 4 bases and J lost 5; bases outside the gene matches: 7. The V gene's germline CDR1 is WNHNN and CDR2 SYGVQD (reference sequence). The CDR3 is made up of 14 amino acids. The CDR3 region has the DNA TGCGCCAGCAGTGCGGGACAGGCACCCCACGAGCAGTACTTC. This encodes CASSAGQAPHEQYF.

The J gene is TRBJ1-5, the V gene TRBV27; D is undetermined. Trimming cost V 5 bases and J 0 bases, with 5 bases left between them. Per germline, CDR1 MNHEY and CDR2 SMNVEV (reference sequence). The CDR3 has 13 residues. The CDR3 loop reads CASSRNSNQPQHF. The CDR3 region has the DNA TGTGCCAGCAGTCGCAATAGCAATCAGCCCCAGCATTTT.

V usage is TRBV9 and J usage is TRBJ2-2, with D hard to call. CDR1 is SGDLS and CDR2 is YYNGEE in the germline V gene. V lost 1 base and J 0 bases, leaving 7 bases between the germline ends. The CDR3 consists of 15 residues. CDR3 nucleotide sequence: TGTGCCAGCAGCGTATCACAGTCGAACACCGGGGAGCTGTTTTTT. Its translation is CASSVSQSNTGELFF.

This clone was seen a few times. The CDR3 spells CSLYRIMNTEAFF. The CDR3 coding sequence is TGCAGCCTATACAGAATCATGAACACTGAAGCTTTCTTT. The chain joins TRBV29-1 to TRBJ1-1, with no clear D. Trimming removed 8 bases from V and 0 bases from J, with 13 bases in between. Germline lookup yields CDR1 SQVTM and CDR2 ANQGSEA. This CDR3 contains 13 residues.

The chain links TRBV25-1 to TRBJ1-6, with 7 bases matching TRBD1. This CDR3 contains 14 residues. Per the germline V gene, CDR1 is MGHDK and CDR2 is SYGVNS. The J segment lost 10 bases and the V segment lost 4 bases, leaving 7 bases of the junction unmatched. The CDR3 DNA is TGTGCCAGCAGTGGGACAGGTGGAGAATCACCCCTCCACTTT. This codes for CASSGTGGESPLHF.

There are a few counts of this clone. V usage is TRBV7-8 and J usage is TRBJ2-4; 7 bases agree with TRBD2. J gave up 0 bases and V 0 bases, and 5 bases lay outside the gene matches. This CDR3 spans 17 amino acids. Germline V gene lookup returns CDR1 SGHVS and CDR2 FQNEAQ. The CDR3 protein is CASSLAGGPQAKNIQYF. In DNA form, the CDR3 reads TGTGCCAGCAGCTTAGCGGGAGGGCCTCAAGCCAAAAACATTCAGTACTTC.

V and J are TRBV30 and TRBJ2-3; D is unresolved. The CDR3 has 12 amino acids. V was pared by 2 bases and J by 4 bases, with 7 bases between. The V gene's germline CDR1 is GTSNPN and CDR2 SVGIG (reference sequence). The CDR3 bases are TGTGCCTGGAGTAAGGGTCCAGATACGCAGTATTTT. It codes for CAWSKGPDTQYF.

The chain couples TRBV7-6 to TRBJ2-5; D uncertain. Trimming pared 3 bases from V and 6 bases from J, leaving 11 bases between. Germline V gene lookup returns CDR1 SGHVS and CDR2 FNYEAQ. There are 13 residues in the CDR3. CDR3 loop: CASSLRRGQTQYF. CDR3 coding DNA: TGTGCCAGCAGCTTGAGGAGAGGCCAGACCCAGTACTTC.

The V gene is TRBV7-9, the J gene TRBJ1-1; D may be TRBD1 (5 bases). V was pared by 1 base and J by 4 bases, with 10 bases between. The CDR3 extends over 14 amino acids. CDR1 and CDR2 (germline): SEHNR, FQNEAQ (reference sequence). The CDR3 loop reads CASSLVVGATEAFF. CDR3 sequence (DNA): TGTGCCAGCAGCTTAGTCGTTGGGGCCACTGAAGCTTTCTTT.

The chain links TRBV4-2 to TRBJ2-5, with a tentative D call TRBD2 (5 bases). CDR1 is LGHNA and CDR2 is YNFKEQ in the germline V gene. This CDR3 has 14 amino acids. V lost 5 bases, J lost 5 bases, and 15 bases lay in between. This CDR3 is CASSGGSSWETQYF. The CDR3 nucleotides read TGTGCCAGCAGCGGCGGCTCTAGCTGGGAGACCCAGTACTTC.

Notes on this clone: The sample holds other DNA sequences that translate to the same CDR3. The chain combines TRBV30 with TRBJ2-4, with 9 bases that match TRBD2. CDR1 is GTSNPN and CDR2 is SVGIG in the germline V gene (reference sequence). This CDR3 is 14 amino acids long. Germline trimming cut 1 base from V and 6 bases from J; bases unmatched to any gene: 4. CDR3 DNA: TGTGCCTGGAGTGGAGATAGCGGGGGAAACATTCAGTACTTC. Amino acid sequence: CAWSGDSGGNIQYF.

This clone was observed a single time. The gene calls are TRBV23-1 and TRBJ2-7; the D gene is possibly TRBD2 (5 bases). TRBV23-1 is an open reading frame, and its role is uncertain. The CDR3 covers 18 residues. V was clipped by 8 bases and J by 3 bases, with 29 bases between them. For the CDR3, the DNA is TGCGCCAGCCCTCAAAACACAGCAGTCTATCGAGGGCTCTACGAGCAGTACTTC. Protein product: CASPQNTAVYRGLYEQYF.

This clone was seen more than once but under ten times. The genes are TRBV2 and TRBJ2-3; 7 bases align to TRBD1. The V segment lost 5 bases and the J segment 1 base; nucleotides outside the gene matches: 9. Germline V gene sequence: CDR1 SNHLY, CDR2 FYNNEI. The CDR3 sequence is 16 residues long. The CDR3 is CASSRNEGARTDTQYF. The CDR3 region has the DNA TGTGCCAGCAGTCGTAATGAGGGGGCCCGCACAGATACGCAGTATTTT.

This clone has only a few counts. The chain couples TRBV7-9 to TRBJ2-4; D gene unclear. Trimming stripped 4 bases from V and 8 bases from J, with 12 bases between. The CDR3 runs 13 residues. Germline V lookup: CDR1 SEHNR, CDR2 FQNEAQ (reference sequence). In nucleotides, the CDR3 is TGTGCCAGCAGCTATCTGGACGGAGACATTCAGTACTTC. It encodes CASSYLDGDIQYF.

This chain links TRBV5-7 with TRBJ1-2; the D is unclear. TRBV5-7 is given ORF status, its function remaining uncertain. V lost 4 bases to trimming and J lost 3 bases, with 13 bases between them. The CDR3 runs 14 residues. CDR3 nucleotide sequence: TGTGCCAGCAGCCCCCCCGAGTGGGACTATGGCTACACCTTC. This encodes CASSPPEWDYGYTF.

The chain employs TRBV7-9 and TRBJ1-2; TRBD1 aligns across 7 bases. This CDR3 has 16 amino acids. Per germline, CDR1 SEHNR and CDR2 FQNEAQ (reference sequence). Trimming cost V 0 bases and J 4 bases; bases outside gene matches: 8. CDR3 region: CASSLAQGGQIYGYTF. CDR3 in DNA: TGTGCCAGCAGCTTAGCGCAGGGGGGACAGATCTATGGCTACACCTTC. The complete variable domain, with remaining parts taken from reference TRBV7-9 and TRBJ1-2, reads DTGVSQNPRHKITKRGQNVTFRCDPISEHNRLYWYRQTLGQGPEFLTYFQNEAQLEKSRLLSDRFSAERPKGSFSTLEIQRTEQGDSAMYLCASSLAQGGQIYGYTFGSGTRLTVV.

This clone was counted ten times or more. The chain couples TRBV6-6 to TRBJ1-3; no clear D gene. The V and J ends lost 2 bases and 0 bases respectively, with 11 bases between them. CDR1 is MNHNY, CDR2 SVGAGI, per germline (reference sequence). The CDR3 has 16 residues. The CDR3 spells CASSYPAQSSGNTIYF. The CDR3 DNA follows: TGTGCCAGCAGTTACCCGGCCCAGAGCTCTGGAAACACCATATATTTT.

At least ten counts were recorded for this clone. This chain uses TRBV23-1 with TRBJ2-5; 7 bases fit TRBD1. TRBV23-1 qualifies as an ORF whose function is uncertain. J gave up 2 bases and V 3 bases, and 6 bases lay outside the gene matches. The length of the CDR3 is 15 residues. In nucleotides, the CDR3 is TGCGCCAGCAGTCAGTGGCCGGGACAGCAAGAGACCCAGTACTTC. Its protein is CASSQWPGQQETQYF.

The chain is built from TRBV25-1 and TRBJ2-7; D is tentatively TRBD1 or TRBD2 (6 bases each). There are 15 residues in the CDR3. The germline V gene has CDR1 MGHDK and CDR2 SYGVNS. Trimming stripped 2 bases from V and 7 bases from J, with 18 bases between. CDR3 nucleotides: TGTGCCAGCAGTGAAGGTTCGGGGGCTGCTACGGAGCAGTACTTC. Protein product: CASSEGSGAATEQYF.

This clone was seen at least ten times. V is TRBV9 and J is TRBJ2-5, with D perhaps matching TRBD1 or TRBD2 (7 bases each). From germline, CDR1 is SGDLS and CDR2 YYNGEE. V dropped 3 bases and J dropped 5 bases, with 17 bases sitting between them. The CDR3 totals 15 residues. The CDR3 spells CASSEGGTAGETQYF. The CDR3 nucleotides are TGTGCCAGCAGCGAGGGAGGGACAGCGGGGGAGACCCAGTACTTC.

The chain recombines TRBV7-9 with TRBJ1-1, with D perhaps TRBD1 (6 bases). CDR1 and CDR2 (germline): SEHNR, FQNEAQ (reference sequence). V was cut by 6 bases and J by 5 bases, with 22 bases left in between. This CDR3 region has 16 residues. CDR3 sequence reads: CASSGGGRPGRTEAFF. The CDR3 nucleotides read TGTGCCAGCAGTGGGGGCGGGCGTCCTGGTAGGACTGAAGCTTTCTTT. The whole variable domain, filled in from reference TRBV7-9 and TRBJ1-1, reads DTGVSQNPRHKITKRGQNVTFRCDPISEHNRLYWYRQTLGQGPEFLTYFQNEAQLEKSRLLSDRFSAERPKGSFSTLEIQRTEQGDSAMYLCASSGGGRPGRTEAFFGQGTRLTVV.

This clone was recorded a few times. The chain uses TRBV25-1 and TRBJ1-2; 9 bases are a match to TRBD1. The CDR3 is made up of 14 amino acids. CDR1 MGHDK and CDR2 SYGVNS come from the germline V gene. V lost 3 bases, J lost 4 bases, and 3 bases stayed unmatched. The DNA for the CDR3 is TGTGCCAGCAGTGACGACAGGGGGTCCTATGGCTACACCTTC. Translation gives CASSDDRGSYGYTF.

J is TRBJ1-4 and V is TRBV9; D not certain. This CDR3 spans 16 amino acids. V was pared by 0 bases and J by 4 bases, with 13 bases between. Germline V gene data show CDR1 as SGDLS and CDR2 as YYNGEE. This CDR3 reads CASSVGLRSFNEKLFF. The CDR3 DNA reads TGTGCCAGCAGCGTAGGTTTAAGGTCCTTTAATGAAAAACTGTTTTTT.